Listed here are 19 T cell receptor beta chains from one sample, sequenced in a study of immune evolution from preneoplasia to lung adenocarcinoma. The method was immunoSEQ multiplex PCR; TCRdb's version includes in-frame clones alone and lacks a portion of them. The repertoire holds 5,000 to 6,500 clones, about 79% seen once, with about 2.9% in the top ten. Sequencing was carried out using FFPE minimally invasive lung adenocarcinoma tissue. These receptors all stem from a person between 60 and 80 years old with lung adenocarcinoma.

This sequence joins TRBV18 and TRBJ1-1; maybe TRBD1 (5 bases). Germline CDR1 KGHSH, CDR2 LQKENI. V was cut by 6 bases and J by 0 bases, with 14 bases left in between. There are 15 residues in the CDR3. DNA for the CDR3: TGTGCCAGCTCTCCCTCGGCGGGGCTGAACACTGAAGCTTTCTTT. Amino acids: CASSPSAGLNTEAFF.

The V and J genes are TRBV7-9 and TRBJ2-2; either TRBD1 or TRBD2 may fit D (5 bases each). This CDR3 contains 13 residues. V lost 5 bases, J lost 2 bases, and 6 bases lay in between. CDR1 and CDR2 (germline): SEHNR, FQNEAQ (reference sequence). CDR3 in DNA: TGTGCCAGCAGCCGGGACAACACCGGGGAGCTGTTTTTT. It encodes CASSRDNTGELFF.

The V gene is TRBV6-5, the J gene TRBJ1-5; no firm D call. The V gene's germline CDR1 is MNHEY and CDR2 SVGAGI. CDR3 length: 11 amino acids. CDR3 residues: CAYSSNQPQHF. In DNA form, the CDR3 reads TGTGCTTACAGTAGCAATCAGCCCCAGCATTTT.

CDR3 sequence (DNA): TGTGCCAGCAGCCCCCGACAGCCCCCCTACGAGCAGTACTTC. Translation: CASSPRQPPYEQYF. This chain connects TRBV6-5 to TRBJ2-7; tentative D call: TRBD1 (5 bases). CDR1 and CDR2 (germline): MNHEY, SVGAGI. The CDR3 is 14 residues long. The V end lost 6 bases, the J end lost 2 bases, and 14 bases lay between the germline ends.

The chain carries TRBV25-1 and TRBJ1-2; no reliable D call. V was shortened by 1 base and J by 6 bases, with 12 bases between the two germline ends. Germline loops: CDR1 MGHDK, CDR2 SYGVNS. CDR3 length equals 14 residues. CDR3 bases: TGTGCCAGCAGTGAATGGGAAGGCCCTCATGGCTACACCTTC. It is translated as CASSEWEGPHGYTF.

CDR3 sequence: CAWYRGRAGPGANVLTF. DNA of the CDR3: TGTGCCTGGTATCGCGGGAGGGCCGGTCCTGGGGCCAACGTCCTGACTTTC. The rearrangement links TRBV30 to TRBJ2-6; 9 bases align to TRBD2. Per germline, CDR1 GTSNPN and CDR2 SVGIG (reference sequence). The CDR3 is 17 residues long. V dropped 5 bases and J dropped 2; count of bases not matched to a gene: 10.

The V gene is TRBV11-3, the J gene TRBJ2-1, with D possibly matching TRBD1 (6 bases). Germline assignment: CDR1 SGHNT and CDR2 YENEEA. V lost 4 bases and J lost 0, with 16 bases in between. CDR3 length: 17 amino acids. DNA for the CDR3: TGTGCCAGCAGCTCGGACCAGGGGACAAGCTCCTACAATGAGCAGTTCTTC. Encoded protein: CASSSDQGTSSYNEQFF.

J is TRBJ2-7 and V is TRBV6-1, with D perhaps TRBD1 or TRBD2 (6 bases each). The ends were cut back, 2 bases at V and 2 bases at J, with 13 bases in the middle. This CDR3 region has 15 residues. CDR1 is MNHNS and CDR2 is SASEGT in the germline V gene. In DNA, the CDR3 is TGTGCCAGCAGTGAATCCCAGGAGGGGGCCTACGAGCAGTACTTC. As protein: CASSESQEGAYEQYF.

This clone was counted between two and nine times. CDR3 protein: CASSASGGQTQYF. As DNA, the CDR3 is TGCGCCAGCAGTGCTAGCGGGGGACAGACCCAGTACTTC. This sequence joins TRBV10-1 and TRBJ2-5; 10 nucleotides line up with TRBD2. This CDR3 comprises 13 residues. CDR1 is WNHNN, CDR2 SYGVQD, per germline (reference sequence). After removal of 4 bases from V and 6 bases from J, the junction contained 2 bases not matched to a gene.

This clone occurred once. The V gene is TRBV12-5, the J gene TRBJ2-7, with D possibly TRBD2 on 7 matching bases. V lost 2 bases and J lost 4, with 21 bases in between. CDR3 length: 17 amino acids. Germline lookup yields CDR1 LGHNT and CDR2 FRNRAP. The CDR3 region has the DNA TGTGCTAGTGGTTTGAAAGGGGGGGGGAAGAGTGGGTACGAGCAGTACTTC. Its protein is CASGLKGGGKSGYEQYF.

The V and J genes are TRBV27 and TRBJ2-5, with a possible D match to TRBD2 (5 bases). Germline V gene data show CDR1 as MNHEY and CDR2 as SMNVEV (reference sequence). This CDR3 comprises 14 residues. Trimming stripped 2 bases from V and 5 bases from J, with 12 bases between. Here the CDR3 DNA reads TGTGCCAGCAGTTTAGCACGAGGGCGGGAGACCCAGTACTTC. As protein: CASSLARGRETQYF.

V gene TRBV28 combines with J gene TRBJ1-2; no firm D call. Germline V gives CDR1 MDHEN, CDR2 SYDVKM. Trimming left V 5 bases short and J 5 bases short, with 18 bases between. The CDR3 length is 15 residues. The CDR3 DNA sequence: TGTGCCAGCAGTGGCCCCGGACTCCCCCTATATGGCTACACCTTC. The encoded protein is CASSGPGLPLYGYTF.

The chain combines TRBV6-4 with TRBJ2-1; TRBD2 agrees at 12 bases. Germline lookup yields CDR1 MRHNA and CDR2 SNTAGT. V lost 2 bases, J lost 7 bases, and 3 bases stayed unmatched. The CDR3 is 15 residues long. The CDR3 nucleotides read TGTGCCAGCAGTGACGGACTAGCGGGACAGAATGAGCAGTTCTTC. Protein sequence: CASSDGLAGQNEQFF.

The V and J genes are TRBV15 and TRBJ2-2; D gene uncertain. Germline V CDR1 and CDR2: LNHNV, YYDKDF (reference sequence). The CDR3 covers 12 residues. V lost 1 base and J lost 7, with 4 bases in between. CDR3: CATSRAGGELFF. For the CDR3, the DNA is TGTGCCACCAGCAGAGCGGGCGGGGAGCTGTTTTTT. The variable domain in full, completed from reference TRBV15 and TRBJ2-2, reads DAMVIQNPRYQVTQFGKPVTLSCSQTLNHNVMYWYQQKSSQAPKLLFHYYDKDFNNEADTPDNFQSRRPNTSFCFLDIRSPGLGDTAMYLCATSRAGGELFFGEGSRLTVL.

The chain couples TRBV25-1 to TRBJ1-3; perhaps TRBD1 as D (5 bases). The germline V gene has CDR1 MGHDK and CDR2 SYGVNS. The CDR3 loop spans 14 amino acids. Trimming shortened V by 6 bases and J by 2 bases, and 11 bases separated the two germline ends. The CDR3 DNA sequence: TGTGCCAGCAGCCCCCCGGGACCTGGAAACACCATATATTTT. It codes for CASSPPGPGNTIYF.

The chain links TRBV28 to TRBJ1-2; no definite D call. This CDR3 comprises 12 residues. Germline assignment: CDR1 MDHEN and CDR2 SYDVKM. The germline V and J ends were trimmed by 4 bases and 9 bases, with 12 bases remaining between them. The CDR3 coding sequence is TGTGCCAGCAGTTCACCCCCCGGCCGCTACACCTTC. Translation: CASSSPPGRYTF.

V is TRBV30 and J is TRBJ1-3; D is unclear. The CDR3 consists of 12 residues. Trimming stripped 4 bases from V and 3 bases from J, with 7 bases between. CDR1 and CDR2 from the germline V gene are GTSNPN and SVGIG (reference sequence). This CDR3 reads CAWKAVGNTIYF. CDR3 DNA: TGTGCCTGGAAAGCGGTTGGAAACACCATATATTTT.

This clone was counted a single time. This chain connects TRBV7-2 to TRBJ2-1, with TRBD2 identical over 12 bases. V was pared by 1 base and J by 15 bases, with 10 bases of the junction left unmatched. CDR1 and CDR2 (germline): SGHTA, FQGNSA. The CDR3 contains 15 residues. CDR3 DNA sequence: TGTGCCAGCAGCTTAGGTTCGCTAGCGGGAGGGCCGCCGTTCTTC. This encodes CASSLGSLAGGPPFF. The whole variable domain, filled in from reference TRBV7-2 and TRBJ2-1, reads GAGVSQSPSNKVTEKGKDVELRCDPISGHTALYWYRQSLGQGLEFLIYFQGNSAPDKSGLPSDRFSAERTGGSVSTLTIQRTQQEDSAVYLCASSLGSLAGGPPFFGPGTRLTVL.

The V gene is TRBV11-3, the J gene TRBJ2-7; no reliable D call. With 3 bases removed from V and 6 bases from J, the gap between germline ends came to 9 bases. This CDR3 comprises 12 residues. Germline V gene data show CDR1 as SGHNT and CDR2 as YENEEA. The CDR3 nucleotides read TGTGCCAGCAGCTTTAGGGAACCCGAGCAGTACTTC. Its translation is CASSFREPEQYF.